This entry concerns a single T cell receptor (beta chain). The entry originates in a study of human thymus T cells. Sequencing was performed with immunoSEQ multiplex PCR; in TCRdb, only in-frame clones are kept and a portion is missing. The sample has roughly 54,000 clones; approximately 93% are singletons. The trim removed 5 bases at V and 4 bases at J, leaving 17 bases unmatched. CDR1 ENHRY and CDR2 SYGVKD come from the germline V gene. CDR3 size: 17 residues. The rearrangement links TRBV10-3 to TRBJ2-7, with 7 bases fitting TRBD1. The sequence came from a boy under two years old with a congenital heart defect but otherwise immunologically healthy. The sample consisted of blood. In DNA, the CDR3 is TGTGCCATCAGTAAACAATACAGGGGAACAACATCATACGAGCAGTACTTC. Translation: CAISKQYRGTTSYEQYF.